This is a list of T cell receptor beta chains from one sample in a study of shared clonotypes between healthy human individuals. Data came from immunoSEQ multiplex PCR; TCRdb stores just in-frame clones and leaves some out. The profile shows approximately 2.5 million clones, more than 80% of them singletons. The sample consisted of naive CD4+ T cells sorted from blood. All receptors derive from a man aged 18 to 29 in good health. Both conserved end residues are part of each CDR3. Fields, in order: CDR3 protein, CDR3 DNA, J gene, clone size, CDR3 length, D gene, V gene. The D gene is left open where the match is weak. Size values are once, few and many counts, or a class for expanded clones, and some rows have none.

CASIGGPNTGELFF,TGTGCCAGCATCGGAGGGCCCAACACCGGGGAGCTGTTTTTT,TRBJ2-2,NA,14,NA,TRBV21-1
CAIRGLAGNEQYF,TGTGCCATCAGGGGACTAGCGGGGAACGAGCAGTACTTC,TRBJ2-7,NA,13,TRBD2,TRBV10-3
CASSVDRLAGGRSEQFF,TGTGCCAGCAGCGTGGACCGACTAGCGGGGGGGCGGAGTGAGCAGTTCTTC,TRBJ2-1,NA,17,TRBD2,TRBV9
CASSLAVTGTGANVLTF,TGCGCCAGCAGCTTGGCCGTCACAGGGACTGGGGCCAACGTCCTGACTTTC,TRBJ2-6,NA,17,NA,TRBV5-1
CASSLGQGAAAYEQYF,TGTGCCAGCAGCCTCGGACAGGGGGCCGCCGCCTACGAGCAGTACTTC,TRBJ2-7,NA,16,TRBD1,TRBV7-2
CASSLKNELNTEAFF,TGCGCCAGCAGCTTGAAGAACGAATTGAACACTGAAGCTTTCTTT,TRBJ1-1,NA,15,NA,TRBV5-1
CASEGQADNSPLHF,TGTGCCAGCGAGGGACAAGCCGATAATTCACCCCTCCACTTT,TRBJ1-6,NA,14,NA,TRBV7-9
CASSLATGVYEQYF,TGCGCCAGCAGCTTGGCCACAGGAGTCTACGAGCAGTACTTC,TRBJ2-7,once,14,NA,TRBV5-1
CATEGDRSVNEQYF,TGTGCCACCGAGGGGGACCGGTCGGTGAACGAGCAGTACTTC,TRBJ2-7,NA,14,NA,TRBV10-3
CASSITSGGGEKLFF,TGTGCCAGCAGTATAACATCCGGGGGCGGTGAAAAACTGTTTTTT,TRBJ1-4,NA,15,NA,TRBV27
CASSEWGQGRGETQYF,TGTGCCAGCAGTGAATGGGGACAGGGCAGGGGAGAGACCCAGTACTTC,TRBJ2-5,NA,16,TRBD1,TRBV2
CASSWGAVGEKLFF,TGTGCCAGCAGTTGGGGGGCGGTGGGTGAAAAACTGTTTTTT,TRBJ1-4,NA,14,NA,TRBV28
CASSFERDYTEAFF,TGTGCCAGCAGCTTCGAGAGGGACTACACTGAAGCTTTCTTT,TRBJ1-1,NA,14,NA,TRBV7-9
CASSGWDSYNSPLHF,TGTGCCAGCAGCGGGTGGGACAGTTATAATTCACCCCTCCACTTT,TRBJ1-6,NA,15,TRBD1,TRBV9
CAWRWGTDNSPLHF,TGTGCCTGGAGGTGGGGGACAGATAATTCACCCCTCCACTTT,TRBJ1-6,NA,14,TRBD1,TRBV30
CASSLGQGEDGYTF,TGTGCCAGCAGCTTAGGGCAGGGGGAGGATGGCTACACCTTC,TRBJ1-2,NA,14,TRBD1,TRBV7-2
CASSGEHSPLHF,TGTGCCAGCAGTGGAGAACATTCACCCCTCCACTTT,TRBJ1-6,NA,12,NA,TRBV2
CASSEQTGDKRYF,TGTGCCAGCAGTGAGCAGACAGGCGACAAGCGGTACTTC,TRBJ2-7,few,13,NA,TRBV2
CASSLMRSGANVLTF,TGTGCCAGCAGCTTAATGCGCTCTGGGGCCAACGTCCTGACTTTC,TRBJ2-6,NA,15,NA,TRBV11-2
CASSNTGIGKLFF,TGTGCCAGCAGTAACACGGGCATCGGAAAACTGTTTTTT,TRBJ1-4,NA,13,NA,TRBV28
CASSQGTGSGSRDTQYF,TGTGCCAGCAGCCAAGGGACTGGCTCCGGGTCCCGAGATACGCAGTATTTT,TRBJ2-3,NA,17,NA,TRBV4-2
CASSMEENQPQHF,TGTGCCAGTAGTATGGAGGAGAATCAGCCCCAGCATTTT,TRBJ1-5,NA,13,NA,TRBV19
CASKGLLGENTEAFF,TGTGCCAGCAAGGGCCTTTTGGGGGAGAACACTGAAGCTTTCTTT,TRBJ1-1,NA,15,NA,TRBV2
CASSQERASSYNSPLHF,TGCGCCAGCAGCCAAGAGAGGGCGAGCTCCTATAATTCACCCCTCCACTTT,TRBJ1-6,NA,17,NA,TRBV4-1
CASSLASRLGHNEQFF,TGTGCCAGCAGCTTAGCTTCCAGATTAGGGCACAATGAGCAGTTCTTC,TRBJ2-1,NA,16,NA,TRBV11-3
CASSRGVLAKNIQYF,TGTGCCAGCAGCCGTGGAGTACTAGCCAAAAACATTCAGTACTTC,TRBJ2-4,NA,15,NA,TRBV4-2
CASSPKVLRGRTEAFF,TGTGCCAGCAGCCCGAAGGTGCTCCGGGGGCGAACTGAAGCTTTCTTT,TRBJ1-1,NA,16,NA,TRBV5-6
CASRITMGEGYTF,TGTGCCAGCAGGATCACGATGGGGGAAGGCTACACCTTC,TRBJ1-2,once,13,NA,TRBV6-1
CASRRTGILNTEAFF,TGTGCCAGCAGGCGGACAGGTATCTTGAACACTGAAGCTTTCTTT,TRBJ1-1,NA,15,TRBD1,TRBV6-1
CASSDMRGLSLETQYF,TGTGCCAGCAGCGATATGAGGGGACTGAGTCTCGAGACCCAGTACTTC,TRBJ2-5,once,16,NA,TRBV27
CASNWDNLARSEQFF,TGTGCCAGCAATTGGGATAACCTAGCGCGGAGTGAGCAGTTCTTC,TRBJ2-1,NA,15,NA,TRBV2
CASRSGHVVATNEKLFF,TGTGCCAGCAGATCGGGACACGTAGTTGCAACTAATGAAAAACTGTTTTTT,TRBJ1-4,NA,17,NA,TRBV7-9
CASSFTTEVNTEAFF,TGTGCCAGCAGTTTCACGACAGAGGTGAACACTGAAGCTTTCTTT,TRBJ1-1,NA,15,NA,TRBV6-5
CASSQLGQNTEAFF,TGCGCCAGCAGCCAATTGGGACAGAACACTGAAGCTTTCTTT,TRBJ1-1,NA,14,NA,TRBV5-1
CAGSPYYEQYF,TGTGCCGGTAGCCCGTACTACGAGCAGTACTTC,TRBJ2-7,once,11,NA,TRBV2
CASRGQFNAPSSYNSPLHF,TGTGCAAGTCGCGGACAGTTTAATGCCCCGAGCTCCTATAATTCACCCCTCCACTTT,TRBJ1-6,NA,19,NA,TRBV12-2
CAISVDILDTQYF,TGTGCCATCAGTGTCGACATCCTGGATACGCAGTATTTT,TRBJ2-3,NA,13,NA,TRBV10-3
CASSKWGAESSPLHF,TGTGCCAGTAGTAAATGGGGCGCGGAGAGTTCACCCCTCCACTTT,TRBJ1-6,NA,15,NA,TRBV19
CASSLSPGGSPDTQYF,TGCGCCAGCAGCCTCAGCCCAGGGGGATCCCCAGATACGCAGTATTTT,TRBJ2-3,NA,16,TRBD1,TRBV4-1
CASSEQSNSNQPQHF,TGTGCCAGCAGCGAGCAAAGTAACAGCAATCAGCCCCAGCATTTT,TRBJ1-5,NA,15,NA,TRBV7-8
CASSPSGIEFF,TGTGCCAGCAGCCCAAGCGGTATAGAGTTCTTC,TRBJ2-1,few,11,NA,TRBV6-6
CASSRAGGWDTEAFF,TGTGCCAGCTCACGTGCAGGGGGCTGGGACACTGAAGCTTTCTTT,TRBJ1-1,NA,15,TRBD1,TRBV18
CASSTGGSTSTDTQYF,TGCGCCAGCAGCACAGGGGGTTCAACGAGCACAGATACGCAGTATTTT,TRBJ2-3,NA,16,TRBD1,TRBV5-1
CASSWGGSGNTIYF,TGTGCCAGCAGTTGGGGTGGGTCTGGAAACACCATATATTTT,TRBJ1-3,NA,14,NA,TRBV6-5
CASSQGWDRSYEQYF,TGTGCCAGCTCACAGGGCTGGGACAGGTCTTACGAGCAGTACTTC,TRBJ2-7,NA,15,TRBD1,TRBV18
CASSYLNQPQHF,TGTGCCAGCAGCTATCTTAATCAGCCCCAGCATTTT,TRBJ1-5,NA,12,NA,TRBV7-2
CAWGRVSNQPQHF,TGTGCCTGGGGCAGGGTTAGCAATCAGCCCCAGCATTTT,TRBJ1-5,NA,13,NA,TRBV30
CASSVVAGAPPDTQYF,TGTGCCAGCAGCGTAGTGGCGGGAGCCCCCCCAGATACGCAGTATTTT,TRBJ2-3,NA,16,TRBD2,TRBV9
CSAVRGDGYTF,TGCAGTGCGGTGAGGGGAGATGGCTACACCTTC,TRBJ1-2,NA,11,NA,TRBV20-1
CSVEEGAGAGNTIYF,TGCAGCGTTGAAGAGGGGGCAGGGGCAGGAAACACCATATATTTT,TRBJ1-3,NA,15,NA,TRBV29-1
CASSLLGQGGTGELFF,TGTGCCAGCAGTTTATTGGGACAGGGGGGCACCGGGGAGCTGTTTTTT,TRBJ2-2,NA,16,TRBD1,TRBV6-6
CASSFGVRGEIYNSPLHF,TGTGCCAGCAGCTTCGGGGTTCGGGGAGAGATCTATAATTCACCCCTCCACTTT,TRBJ1-6,NA,18,NA,TRBV5-6
CASSLKTKETQYF,TGTGCCAGCAGCTTAAAGACCAAAGAGACCCAGTACTTC,TRBJ2-5,NA,13,NA,TRBV5-7
CASKTGGNQPQHF,TGTGCCAGCAAAACAGGGGGCAATCAGCCCCAGCATTTT,TRBJ1-5,NA,13,TRBD1,TRBV2
CSVRVREKLFF,TGCAGTGTCCGGGTACGTGAAAAACTGTTTTTT,TRBJ1-4,NA,11,NA,TRBV20-1
CASSFRAGNGYTF,TGTGCCAGCAGTTTTAGAGCGGGCAATGGCTACACCTTC,TRBJ1-2,NA,13,NA,TRBV27
CASRMAGAVNQPQHF,TGTGCCAGTAGGATGGCGGGGGCCGTCAATCAGCCCCAGCATTTT,TRBJ1-5,NA,15,NA,TRBV19
CASSLAGINTEAFF,TGTGCCAGCAGCTTAGCAGGAATCAACACTGAAGCTTTCTTT,TRBJ1-1,once,14,NA,TRBV7-8
CASSEDRGRLNSPLHF,TGTGCCAGCAGTGAAGACAGGGGGCGCCTAAATTCACCCCTCCACTTT,TRBJ1-6,NA,16,TRBD1,TRBV2